This T cell receptor (beta chain) was documented in a study of CD8 T cells in ankylosing spondylitis (dated by TCRdb to 2016 to 2017). General notes on the study: To find TCR variants linked to disease, the study profiled T cell receptor beta repertoires in ankylosing spondylitis patients and healthy donors. The whole study cohort included some 100 healthy donors and about two dozen ankylosing spondylitis patients. Samples of peripheral blood were taken, and for ankylosing spondylitis patients, synovial fluid was collected as well. Results and caveats for the whole study, not just this receptor: The disease-linked clones showed a CD8+ phenotype and occurred at relatively low frequencies in peripheral blood. Significant enrichment of the disease-linked clones was reported in matched synovial fluid samples from ankylosing spondylitis patients. A TCR beta motif made up of several highly homologous amino acid variants appeared to be characteristic of blood from ankylosing spondylitis patients. Some TCR beta motif variants had previously been reported in synovial fluid and blood of reactive arthritis patients, which suggested common disease-initiation mechanisms.

The CDR3 goes from the cysteine to the phenylalanine over 18 residues. Only the CDR3 DNA is retained, 54 bases long and in frame from the first base. V lost 1 base and J lost 0 bases, and the count of bases not matched to a germline gene is 7. CDR1 and CDR2 (DFQATT, SNEGSKA) derive from the germline V gene (reference sequence). As for this clonotype: Its cognate antigen has yet to be identified. Base qualities are not at hand, and no much larger clone is one base apart.

Sequencing was carried out with an Illumina HiSeq 2500. Quantitative 5'-RACE with molecular barcodes was used to prepare TCR beta libraries. Regarding the original processing steps: A new computational method based on a probabilistic model of VDJ rearrangement was used to identify disease-linked TCR variants. TCRdb passed the public sequencing reads through fastp at Q25 and MiXCR, retaining productive beta sequences. Here each entry gathers all rows of one CDR3 protein and keeps the most common genes and DNA. The V and J calls here are based on TCRdb, not the publication. Counted in this sample were about 350,000 distinct CDR3 sequences; about 20% of them appeared once. The ten largest clones take up around 13% of the sample.

The receptor comes from a male donor with ankylosing spondylitis or in good health (not recorded which). The sequence is built from TRBV20-1 and TRBJ2-1, with 12 bases in between that match TRBD2. Sequenced material: blood, either unsorted or a sorted T cell fraction (not recorded which). The sequenced DNA is TGCAGTGCTAGAGCCCGGCTAGCGGGGGGGCACTCCTACAATGAGCAGTTCTTC. It encodes CSARARLAGGHSYNEQFF.